The source of this TCR beta chain is a study of radiation and T cells in renal cell carcinoma. The CDR3 extends over 14 amino acids. From germline, CDR1 is MNHEY and CDR2 SVGAGI. The trim removed 7 bases at V and 5 bases at J, leaving 10 bases unmatched. The study, taken as a whole, reports: From baseline, blood top tumor clonotypes peaked at 2 weeks post-radiation.

Assay used: immunoSEQ multiplex PCR; TCRdb lists only in-frame clones, some missing. This sample has about 34,000 clones; over 70% occur once, and the top ten carry 33%. To note about this clone: What it binds is unknown.

Time point noted: blood 4 weeks post-SBRT, at nephrectomy. Noted treatment: 15 Gy SBRT to primary tumor, nephrectomy 4 weeks later. The gene calls are TRBV6-5 and TRBJ1-1, with 7 nucleotides matching TRBD1. This receptor was taken from a man in his 60s with renal cell carcinoma. Sequencing used blood, obtained from a patient whose treatment included radiotherapy and nephrectomy. CDR3 nucleotide sequence: TGTGCCAGCACTGGAGGGGGCGCGCCTACTGAAGCTTTCTTT. Its protein is CASTGGGAPTEAFF.